The 20 T cell receptor beta chains listed next were all sequenced from one sample in a study of cytomegalovirus exposure and HLA in healthy donors. With 60 Vbeta and 13 Jbeta primers, the PCR was carried out. Data came from immunoSEQ multiplex PCR; TCRdb stores just in-frame clones and leaves some out. The sample includes roughly 200,000 clones, around 87% of them seen just once. The material sequenced was PBMCs. These TCRs come from a boy aged 2-9 years in good health and CMV-seronegative.

The V call is TRBV5-1, the J call TRBJ2-7, with TRBD1 matching 10 bases. The CDR3 runs 15 residues. V was pared by 4 bases and J by 4 bases, with 8 bases of the junction left unmatched. Per germline, CDR1 SGHRS and CDR2 YFSETQ. The CDR3 sequence: CASSQDRGIGYEQYF. The CDR3 nucleotides are TGCGCCAGCAGCCAGGACAGGGGGATCGGGTACGAGCAGTACTTC.

The chain is built from TRBV9 and TRBJ2-2; the match to TRBD2 covers 9 bases. In germline, CDR1 is SGDLS, CDR2 YYNGEE. The CDR3 extends over 16 amino acids. J gave up 7 bases and V 2 bases, and 9 bases lay outside the gene matches. For the CDR3, the DNA is TGTGCCAGCAGCGTCGGCGGGAGGGCCTCTGACGGGGAGCTGTTTTTT. It specifies CASSVGGRASDGELFF. The whole variable domain, remainder taken from reference TRBV9 and TRBJ2-2, is DSGVTQTPKHLITATGQRVTLRCSPRSGDLSVYWYQQSLDQGLQFLIQYYNGEERAKGNILERFSAQQFPDLHSELNLSSLELGDSALYFCASSVGGRASDGELFFGEGSRLTVL.

V is TRBV6-1 and J is TRBJ2-5; 7 bases fit TRBD2. The CDR3 totals 13 residues. Germline V gene lookup returns CDR1 MNHNS and CDR2 SASEGT. J gave up 4 bases and V 10 bases, and 9 bases lay outside the gene matches. CDR3 sequence reads: CANRPAGTETQYF. As DNA, the CDR3 is TGTGCCAACAGACCAGCGGGGACAGAGACCCAGTACTTC.

The rearrangement joins TRBV28 to TRBJ2-1; D may be TRBD1 (6 bases). In germline, CDR1 is MDHEN, CDR2 SYDVKM. Trimming cost V 6 bases and J 6 bases, with 9 bases left between them. This CDR3 is built from 12 residues. As DNA, the CDR3 is TGTGCCAGCAGGCGGACAGTCAATGAGCAGTTCTTC. Protein: CASRRTVNEQFF.

The rearrangement links TRBV6-6 to TRBJ1-5; no firm D call. This CDR3 has 15 residues. Germline CDR1 reads MNHNY; CDR2 reads SVGAGI (reference sequence). Trimming took off 4 bases at V and 6 bases at J, with 16 bases between the two ends. The CDR3 bases are TGTGCCAGCAGTTTGAACAGAGAATCCGGTCAGCCCCAGCATTTT. Its protein product is CASSLNRESGQPQHF.

The chain links TRBV7-9 to TRBJ2-7; D is undetermined. The germline V and J ends were trimmed by 1 base and 3 bases, with 7 bases remaining between them. In germline, CDR1 is SEHNR, CDR2 FQNEAQ (reference sequence). This CDR3 is built from 13 residues. CDR3 sequence (DNA): TGTGCCAGCAGCTTAGGACAAATCTACGAGCAGTACTTC. Translation: CASSLGQIYEQYF.

This clone was seen only once. The V gene is TRBV5-4, the J gene TRBJ2-7, with 9 bases lining up with TRBD2. CDR3 size: 15 residues. Germline V gene sequence: CDR1 SGHNT, CDR2 YYREEE (reference sequence). Germline trimming cut 0 bases from V and 5 bases from J; bases unmatched to any gene: 6. CDR3 residues: CASSLVSSGTHEQYF. The CDR3 DNA reads TGTGCCAGCAGCTTGGTCTCTAGCGGGACCCACGAGCAGTACTTC.

This clone was recorded a few times. The chain recombines TRBV30 with TRBJ2-5; weak D call: TRBD2 (6 bases). Germline values: CDR1 GTSNPN, CDR2 SVGIG (reference sequence). V was clipped by 4 bases and J by 5 bases, with 8 bases between them. This CDR3 contains 11 residues. In DNA, the CDR3 is TGTGCCTGGACAGGGAGGGAGACCCAGTACTTC. It yields the protein CAWTGRETQYF.

The chain carries TRBV9 and TRBJ1-3, with TRBD1 matching 8 bases. CDR1 SGDLS and CDR2 YYNGEE come from the germline V gene. V trimming: 3 bases; J trimming: 2 bases; junction bases outside the gene matches: 13. The CDR3 loop spans 18 amino acids. The CDR3 bases are TGTGCCAGCAGCGCCAATCCAGGGGGCTGGCTAACTGGAAACACCATATATTTT. Its protein product is CASSANPGGWLTGNTIYF.

The chain uses TRBV16 and TRBJ1-1; a weak D match, TRBD1 (5 bases). Germline V gene data show CDR1 as KGHSY and CDR2 as FQNENV. The CDR3 runs 14 residues. The V end was cut by 4 bases, the J end by 3 bases, with 12 bases between. CDR3 in DNA: TGTGCCAGCAGCCCGACCCAGGGCCACACTGAAGCTTTCTTT. Translated, it gives CASSPTQGHTEAFF.

The rearrangement links TRBV30 to TRBJ2-3, with TRBD2 matching 16 bases. J lost 5 bases, V lost 2 bases, and 4 bases had no gene match. CDR1 and CDR2 (germline): GTSNPN, SVGIG (reference sequence). The CDR3 is made up of 16 amino acids. The CDR3 DNA follows: TGTGCCTGGAGTACAGGGACTAGCGGGGGGGGAGATACGCAGTATTTT. It yields the protein CAWSTGTSGGGDTQYF.

The chain joins TRBV30 to TRBJ2-7, with D possibly being TRBD1 (6 bases). Germline-derived CDR1 and CDR2 are GTSNPN and SVGIG (reference sequence). CDR3 size: 12 residues. V lost 0 bases and J 5 bases, leaving 8 bases between the germline ends. CDR3 sequence: CAWSVTGNEQYF. The CDR3 bases are TGTGCCTGGAGTGTGACAGGTAACGAGCAGTACTTC. Supplemented by reference TRBV30 and TRBJ2-7, the full variable domain reads SQTIHQWPATLVQPVGSPLSLECTVEGTSNPNLYWYRQAAGRGLQLLFYSVGIGQISSEVPQNLSASRPQDRQFILSSKKLLLSDSGFYLCAWSVTGNEQYFGPGTRLTVT.

CDR3 residues: CASSLVPGLATDTQYF. As DNA, the CDR3 is TGTGCCAGCAGCTTAGTACCGGGACTAGCTACAGATACGCAGTATTTT. V usage is TRBV7-2 and J usage is TRBJ2-3; 9 bases align to TRBD2. Germline lookup yields CDR1 SGHTA and CDR2 FQGNSA. This CDR3 has 16 residues. J gave up 3 bases and V 1 base, and 5 bases lay outside the gene matches.

V usage is TRBV23-1 and J usage is TRBJ2-2; D is perhaps TRBD1 (6 bases). TRBV23-1 is filed as an ORF, its function uncertain. This CDR3 has 14 amino acids. Trimming removed 11 bases from V and 1 base from J, with 14 bases in between. The CDR3: CAGPGQKNTGELFF. The CDR3 nucleotides read TGCGCCGGACCGGGACAAAAGAACACCGGGGAGCTGTTTTTT.

The V and J genes are TRBV27 and TRBJ2-7, with 13 positions matching TRBD2. The CDR3 is 17 residues long. V lost 5 bases and J lost 4; bases outside the gene matches: 11. Looked up from germline, CDR1 is MNHEY and CDR2 is SMNVEV (reference sequence). The CDR3 DNA follows: TGTGCCAGCAGTCCCGGGACTAGCGGGGTAAAAAGATACGAGCAGTACTTC. Translated, it gives CASSPGTSGVKRYEQYF.

The V call is TRBV5-1, the J call TRBJ2-3, with a weak D call TRBD2 (6 bases). V was clipped by 0 bases and J by 2 bases, with 13 bases between them. Per germline, CDR1 SGHRS and CDR2 YFSETQ. The CDR3 runs to 16 residues. The CDR3 DNA reads as TGCGCCAGCAGCTTGGTAGGCGGGGCCCCCACAGATACGCAGTATTTT. Its protein is CASSLVGGAPTDTQYF.

This chain connects TRBV30 to TRBJ2-3; 11 bases line up with TRBD2. V was pared by 7 bases and J by 1 base, with 1 base of the junction left unmatched. The CDR3 has 13 residues. Germline-derived CDR1 and CDR2 are GTSNPN and SVGIG (reference sequence). CDR3 sequence: CASGLAGTDTQYF. The CDR3 DNA sequence: TGTGCCTCGGGACTAGCGGGCACAGATACGCAGTATTTT.

This sequence joins TRBV30 and TRBJ2-3; D unresolved. The length of the CDR3 is 13 residues. Looked up from germline, CDR1 is GTSNPN and CDR2 is SVGIG (reference sequence). V shed 4 bases and J shed 0 bases, with 8 bases lying between them. This CDR3 reads CAWIVASTDTQYF. The DNA for the CDR3 is TGTGCCTGGATAGTAGCTAGCACAGATACGCAGTATTTT.

This chain links TRBV5-5 with TRBJ2-3; 10 bases map to TRBD1. The V gene's germline CDR1 is SGHKS and CDR2 YYEKEE (reference sequence). The CDR3 is 15 residues long. The V gene end was trimmed by 2 bases and the J gene end by 4 bases; junction bases not matched to a gene: 4. In nucleotides, the CDR3 is TGTGCCAGCAGCTTAGGACAGGGGGTGCCAGATACGCAGTATTTT. Its protein product is CASSLGQGVPDTQYF.

The chain employs TRBV28 and TRBJ2-1; 13 bases are a match to TRBD2. V shed 6 bases and J 3 bases; nucleotides not matched to a gene: 5. Germline loops: CDR1 MDHEN, CDR2 SYDVKM. The CDR3 totals 16 residues. CDR3 region: CASRWTSGSYYNEQFF. In DNA form, the CDR3 reads TGTGCCAGCAGGTGGACTAGCGGGAGTTACTACAATGAGCAGTTCTTC.